The present T cell receptor beta chain was sequenced within a study of OX40 agonist ivuxolimab in advanced cancers. For the study at large: The group had a mean age of about 60 years, ranged from roughly 20 to 80, and was 82.7% male. Findings and limits, study-wide: Doses of 0.1 to 3.0 mg/kg were accompanied by clonal expansion of CD4+ and CD8+ blood T cells by week 6. It was also the case that some nonresponders had low normalized T-cell clonal expansion.

Generated by immunoSEQ multiplex PCR, the TCRdb table keeps only in-frame clones and is missing some. The profile shows tens of thousands of clones, roughly 87% of them singletons. Germline V gene lookup returns CDR1 MNHNS and CDR2 SASEGT. The trim removed 0 bases at V and 6 bases at J, leaving 4 bases unmatched. The CDR3 runs 17 residues. Worth noting for this clone: Its antigen is currently unknown.

Researchers took blood at baseline, on cycle 4 day 1, and on cycle 7 day 1. The sample in question was CD4+ or CD8+ T cells sorted from blood, obtained in a trial of the OX40 agonist ivuxolimab. The J gene is TRBJ2-1, the V gene TRBV6-1; 14 nucleotides agree with TRBD2. This clonotype was sampled from an adult with an advanced solid tumor such as melanoma, head and neck, liver or kidney cancer. The CDR3 DNA is TGTGCCAGCAGTGAAGCGGGCGGACTAGCGGGAGGCAATGAGCAGTTCTTC. Its translation: CASSEAGGLAGGNEQFF.